The 9 T cell receptor beta chains presented below share a single source sample, sequenced in a study of cytomegalovirus exposure and HLA in healthy donors. PCR used 60 Vbeta primers and 13 Jbeta primers. Only in-frame clones appear in the TCRdb table, and some are missing; sequencing was by immunoSEQ multiplex PCR. The data hold about 130,000 clones, with around 80% observed a single time. The sequencing sample was made of PBMCs. The source is a man aged 18 to 29 in good health and CMV-seronegative.

The rearrangement joins TRBV28 to TRBJ1-3; D perhaps matches TRBD1 (5 bases). Germline assignment: CDR1 MDHEN and CDR2 SYDVKM. This CDR3 has 13 residues. Trimming took off 8 bases at V and 6 bases at J, with 14 bases between the two ends. The CDR3 DNA sequence: TGTGCCAGCGACGACAGACAAAAAAACACCATATATTTT. Amino acids: CASDDRQKNTIYF. The whole variable domain, filled in from reference TRBV28 and TRBJ1-3, reads DVKVTQSSRYLVKRTGEKVFLECVQDMDHENMFWYRQDPGLGLRLIYFSYDVKMKEKGDIPEGYSVSREKKERFSLILESASTNQTSMYLCASDDRQKNTIYFGEGSWLTVV.

The chain joins TRBV28 to TRBJ2-4, with 8 positions matching TRBD2. Germline assignment: CDR1 MDHEN and CDR2 SYDVKM. CDR3 length equals 15 residues. J was trimmed by 7 bases and V by 3 bases; bases with no gene match: 8. The CDR3 DNA reads TGTGCCAGCAGTTTGGAAAGACTAGCGTTTAACATTCAGTACTTC. Translated, it gives CASSLERLAFNIQYF.

The chain has TRBV6-5 and TRBJ2-7; 8 bases align to TRBD2. Germline loops: CDR1 MNHEY, CDR2 SVGAGI. The CDR3 extends over 15 amino acids. Trimming removed 1 base from V and 2 bases from J; junction bases left unmatched: 4. The CDR3 loop is CASSYLAGGTYEQYF. In nucleotides, the CDR3 is TGTGCCAGCAGTTACTTGGCGGGGGGCACCTACGAGCAGTACTTC.

V is TRBV6-5 and J is TRBJ2-3; 9 bases map to TRBD1. V shed 2 bases, J shed 3 bases, and the junction held 6 bases outside the gene matches. CDR1 is MNHEY and CDR2 is SVGAGI in the germline V gene. CDR3 length: 16 residues. CDR3 in amino acids: CASSYQTGGVTDTQYF. The CDR3 DNA follows: TGTGCCAGCAGTTACCAGACAGGGGGTGTGACAGATACGCAGTATTTT.

The gene calls are TRBV9 and TRBJ2-4, with a tentative D call TRBD1 (6 bases). Germline CDR1 SGDLS, CDR2 YYNGEE. CDR3 length: 15 residues. V was cut by 0 bases and J by 6 bases, with 13 bases left in between. CDR3 protein: CASSVGPEQGNIQYF. The CDR3 DNA is TGTGCCAGCAGCGTAGGACCGGAACAGGGAAACATTCAGTACTTC.

This CDR3 is CASSVLDKDYEQYF. CDR3 in DNA: TGTGCCAGCAGCGTATTGGACAAGGACTACGAGCAGTACTTC. The chain is built from TRBV9 and TRBJ2-7, with TRBD1 as a possible D gene (5 bases). Germline CDR1 and CDR2: SGDLS and YYNGEE. The length of the CDR3 is 14 residues. V was cut by 1 base and J by 3 bases, with 11 bases left in between.

The chain couples TRBV29-1 to TRBJ2-7, with 7 bases fitting TRBD1. CDR3 length equals 15 residues. With V trimmed by 3 bases and J by 5 bases, 13 bases remained unmatched. Germline values: CDR1 SQVTM, CDR2 ANQGSEA. CDR3 loop: CSVDGRQGTLHEQYF. CDR3 DNA sequence: TGCAGCGTTGATGGACGACAGGGAACTCTCCACGAGCAGTACTTC.

This chain connects TRBV5-1 to TRBJ1-4; TRBD1 agrees at 8 bases. Germline values: CDR1 SGHRS, CDR2 YFSETQ. With 4 bases clipped from V and 8 bases from J, the junction kept 7 bases outside the gene matches. This CDR3 comprises 14 residues. The CDR3 DNA is TGCGCCAGCAGCAAGCAGGGGGCGGGAGAAAAACTGTTTTTT. It encodes CASSKQGAGEKLFF.

This clone was recorded only once. The chain combines TRBV28 with TRBJ2-7, with TRBD1 matching over 9 bases. J gave up 6 bases and V 7 bases, and 7 bases lay outside the gene matches. The CDR3 has 13 amino acids. Germline V gives CDR1 MDHEN, CDR2 SYDVKM. CDR3 amino acids: CASTLTGGAEQYF. CDR3 DNA: TGTGCCAGCACCCTGACAGGGGGGGCCGAGCAGTACTTC.